This T cell receptor beta chain was captured by sequencing in a study of cytomegalovirus exposure and HLA in healthy donors. Overall study: Later analysis reported that the 120 or so validation repertoires shared the platform of the approximately 670 first-cohort repertoires. Study-wide results and caveats: Most TCR sequences showed up rarely, but some public TCRs showed up in many donors. Altogether, 160 or so TCR beta chains were recorded as cytomegalovirus-associated.

Clones were sequenced by immunoSEQ multiplex PCR, and TCRdb holds only the in-frame ones, with some missing. Among 150,000 to 200,000 clones listed, 70% to 85% were seen once. The V gene lost 1 base and the J gene lost 1 base, with 8 bases spanning the gap. CDR3 length equals 16 residues. Germline assignment: CDR1 MNHEY and CDR2 SMNVEV (reference sequence). Regarding this clone: Its antigen is not identified.

The donors were part of the validation cohort, which consisted of over a hundred subjects and was separate from the first cohort of several hundred subjects. This rearrangement joins TRBV27 to TRBJ2-6, with a weak D call TRBD2 (6 bases). The receptor comes from a woman aged 25 to 39 in good health and CMV-seropositive. Sequencing input: PBMCs. CDR3 protein: CASSLWTTSGANVLTF. The CDR3 DNA reads TGTGCCAGCAGTTTATGGACTACTTCTGGGGCCAACGTCCTGACTTTC.